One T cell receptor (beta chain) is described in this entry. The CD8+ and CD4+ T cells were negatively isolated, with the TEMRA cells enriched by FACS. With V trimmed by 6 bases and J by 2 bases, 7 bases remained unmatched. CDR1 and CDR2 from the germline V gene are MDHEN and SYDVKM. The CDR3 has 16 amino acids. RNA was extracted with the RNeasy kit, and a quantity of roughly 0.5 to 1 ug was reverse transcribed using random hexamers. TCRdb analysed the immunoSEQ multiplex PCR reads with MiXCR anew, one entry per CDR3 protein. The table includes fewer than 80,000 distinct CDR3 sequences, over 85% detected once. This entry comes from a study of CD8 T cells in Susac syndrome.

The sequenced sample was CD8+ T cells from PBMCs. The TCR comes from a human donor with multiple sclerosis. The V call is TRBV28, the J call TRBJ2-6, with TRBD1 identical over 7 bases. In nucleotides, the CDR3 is TGTGCCAGCAGATTAATTCAGGGGGCTGGGGCCAACGTCCTGACTTTC. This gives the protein CASRLIQGAGANVLTF. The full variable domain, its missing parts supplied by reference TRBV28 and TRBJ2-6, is DVKVTQSSRYLVKRTGEKVFLECVQDMDHENMFWYRQDPGLGLRLIYFSYDVKMKEKGDIPEGYSVSREKKERFSLILESASTNQTSMYLCASRLIQGAGANVLTFGAGSRLTVL.